Shown below are 30 T cell receptor beta chains from a single sample sequenced in a study of control samples from healthy donors and cancer patients. Profiled with immunoSEQ multiplex PCR; TCRdb holds only in-frame clones, not every one. This table holds more than 100,000 clones, approximately 90% found once. Sequencing used blood. The receptors were sampled from a man younger than 35 in good health.

CDR3 coding DNA: TGTGCCAGCAGTGACACAGCCCTATACGAGCAGTACTTC. Encoded protein: CASSDTALYEQYF. The chain uses TRBV2 and TRBJ2-7; D remains ambiguous. The CDR3 length is 13 residues. CDR1 and CDR2 (germline): SNHLY, FYNNEI. With 3 bases removed from V and 4 bases from J, the gap between germline ends came to 10 bases.

By share, this clone counts as medium-sized. This sequence joins TRBV5-1 and TRBJ2-1; 9 bases fit TRBD2. V dropped 8 bases and J dropped 4; count of bases not matched to a gene: 7. Germline V gene lookup returns CDR1 SGHRS and CDR2 YFSETQ. There are 14 residues in the CDR3. The CDR3 coding sequence is TGCGCCAGTACGGCAAGCGGGGGGTACAATGAGCAGTTCTTC. It translates to CASTASGGYNEQFF.

The chain links TRBV6-2 or TRBV6-3 to TRBJ2-1; 13 bases align to TRBD2. CDR3 length equals 16 residues. V was clipped by 5 bases and J by 4 bases; unmatched bases: 5. From germline, CDR1 is MNHEY and CDR2 SVGEGT. The CDR3 region has the DNA TGTGCCAGCAGTCCACTAGCGGGGGGGACTTACAATGAGCAGTTCTTC. Protein sequence: CASSPLAGGTYNEQFF.

The V call is TRBV2, the J call TRBJ2-3; possible D gene TRBD1, 5 bases. The CDR3 consists of 16 residues. Trimming removed 4 bases at V and 1 base at J, with 15 bases between. In germline, CDR1 is SNHLY, CDR2 FYNNEI. DNA of the CDR3: TGTGCCAGCAGTGCTGGGCAGGGAAGCCGCACAGATACGCAGTATTTT. Its translation is CASSAGQGSRTDTQYF.

The J gene is TRBJ1-5, the V gene TRBV24-1, with unresolved D. CDR1 and CDR2 (germline): KGHDR, SFDVKD. The ends were cut back, 3 bases at V and 2 bases at J, with 13 bases in the middle. This CDR3 is built from 16 residues. CDR3 nucleotides: TGTGCCACCAGTGATCTAAAAGCGCCGGGCAATCAGCCCCAGCATTTT. This gives the protein CATSDLKAPGNQPQHF.

V and J are TRBV7-8 and TRBJ1-2; the D gene is possibly TRBD1 (5 bases). Germline CDR1 SGHVS, CDR2 FQNEAQ. There are 15 residues in the CDR3. The germline V and J ends were trimmed by 5 bases and 2 bases, with 15 bases remaining between them. The CDR3 region is CASSPHSGGNYGYTF. DNA for the CDR3: TGTGCCAGCAGCCCCCACAGTGGGGGGAACTATGGCTACACCTTC.

The chain recombines TRBV5-6 with TRBJ2-1; D unresolved. V was clipped by 4 bases and J by 0 bases, with 8 bases between them. The CDR3 loop spans 14 amino acids. Per germline, CDR1 SGHDT and CDR2 YYEEEE. The chain's CDR3 is CASSLPSSYNEQFF. CDR3 sequence (DNA): TGTGCCAGCAGCCTCCCTAGCTCCTACAATGAGCAGTTCTTC.

The chain uses TRBV5-4 and TRBJ2-1, with D uncertain. There are 13 residues in the CDR3. Germline lookup yields CDR1 SGHNT and CDR2 YYREEE (reference sequence). The germline V and J ends were trimmed by 0 bases and 4 bases, with 5 bases remaining between them. This chain's CDR3 is CASSLDRYNEQFF. CDR3 sequence (DNA): TGTGCCAGCAGCTTGGACAGATACAATGAGCAGTTCTTC.

The chain couples TRBV7-8 to TRBJ2-3, with 10 bases identical to TRBD2. The germline V gene has CDR1 SGHVS and CDR2 FQNEAQ. V shed 5 bases, J shed 4 bases, and the junction held 3 bases outside the gene matches. This CDR3 has 14 residues. The CDR3 is CASSGGTSADTQYF. The CDR3 DNA reads TGTGCCAGCAGCGGCGGGACTAGCGCAGATACGCAGTATTTT.

This chain links TRBV27 with TRBJ2-4, with D unresolved. The CDR3 consists of 13 residues. Trimming stripped 3 bases from V and 6 bases from J, with 9 bases between. Germline CDR1 reads MNHEY; CDR2 reads SMNVEV (reference sequence). The CDR3 sequence is CASSFGRSNIQYF. CDR3 sequence (DNA): TGTGCCAGCAGTTTTGGCAGATCAAACATTCAGTACTTC.

This chain links TRBV28 with TRBJ1-1; D may be TRBD1 (5 bases). This CDR3 region has 14 residues. Germline CDR1 and CDR2: MDHEN and SYDVKM. Trimming cost V 5 bases and J 3 bases, with 13 bases left between them. The CDR3 loop reads CASSPPGEYTEAFF. The CDR3 coding sequence is TGTGCCAGCAGTCCTCCGGGGGAATACACTGAAGCTTTCTTT.

The rearrangement links TRBV24-1 to TRBJ2-7; D is ambiguous. The CDR3 is 12 amino acids. V was clipped by 9 bases and J by 3 bases, with 11 bases between them. Germline CDR1 reads KGHDR; CDR2 reads SFDVKD. The CDR3 sequence: CATPSPGYEQYF. The CDR3 DNA reads as TGTGCCACCCCGTCCCCGGGCTACGAGCAGTACTTC.

This clone was observed a single time. This chain uses TRBV12-3 or TRBV12-4 with TRBJ1-5; tentative D call: TRBD1 (5 bases). Trimming cost V 6 bases and J 4 bases, with 7 bases left between them. The CDR3 runs 12 residues. The CDR3 region has the DNA TGTGCCAGCAGCGGGGGGAATCAGCCCCAGCATTTT. It encodes CASSGGNQPQHF.

The V call is TRBV24-1, the J call TRBJ2-7; 10 nucleotides line up with TRBD2. The ends lost 3 bases at V and 1 base at J; junction bases unmatched: 2. Germline V gene data show CDR1 as KGHDR and CDR2 as SFDVKD. The CDR3 has 15 amino acids. CDR3 protein: CATSDASGGSYEQYF. CDR3 nucleotides: TGTGCCACCAGTGATGCTAGCGGGGGATCCTACGAGCAGTACTTC.

V usage is TRBV7-3 and J usage is TRBJ2-3; 10 bases are shared with TRBD1. Germline trimming cut 3 bases from V and 3 bases from J; bases unmatched to any gene: 0. The CDR3 consists of 14 residues. The germline gives CDR1 SGHTA, CDR2 FQGTGA. The CDR3 loop is CASSLDRGTDTQYF. The CDR3 DNA sequence: TGTGCCAGCAGCTTGGACAGGGGGACAGATACGCAGTATTTT.

This clone was counted once. V gene TRBV7-6 combines with J gene TRBJ1-3, with 10 bases that match TRBD1. V lost 3 bases and J lost 0; bases outside the gene matches: 8. There are 18 residues in the CDR3. Looked up from germline, CDR1 is SGHVS and CDR2 is FNYEAQ. The CDR3 nucleotides are TGTGCCAGCAGCTTCGGGACAGGGGACAGGAGCTCTGGAAACACCATATATTTT. Translating gives CASSFGTGDRSSGNTIYF.

V usage is TRBV19 and J usage is TRBJ1-4, with no clear D. Germline V gene data show CDR1 as LNHDA and CDR2 as SQIVND (reference sequence). This CDR3 contains 15 residues. Trimming removed 4 bases at V and 0 bases at J, with 9 bases between. Here the CDR3 reads CASSNPEATNEKLFF. The CDR3 bases are TGTGCCAGTAGTAATCCTGAAGCAACTAATGAAAAACTGTTTTTT.

This chain uses TRBV14 with TRBJ1-1, with 9 bases lining up with TRBD1. Germline V gives CDR1 SGHDN, CDR2 FVKESK. The length of the CDR3 is 15 residues. Losses at the gene ends were 1 base for V and 4 bases for J; bases not matched to a gene: 4. The CDR3 DNA follows: TGTGCCAGCAGCCAAGTCGGGACAGGGATCACTGAAGCTTTCTTT. It encodes CASSQVGTGITEAFF.

The V and J genes are TRBV5-1 and TRBJ1-5; D is unclear. Germline V gene lookup returns CDR1 SGHRS and CDR2 YFSETQ. Trimming pared 0 bases from V and 0 bases from J, leaving 7 bases between. This CDR3 comprises 15 residues. The CDR3 sequence is CASSLGQNSNQPQHF. The CDR3 DNA follows: TGCGCCAGCAGCTTGGGTCAGAATAGCAATCAGCCCCAGCATTTT.

The rearrangement uses TRBV18 and TRBJ1-1; D gene ambiguous. The CDR3 is made up of 14 amino acids. Per germline, CDR1 KGHSH and CDR2 LQKENI. V dropped 0 bases and J dropped 5 bases, with 10 bases sitting between them. CDR3 nucleotide sequence: TGTGCCAGCTCACCACCGGGGAGCTGGACTGAAGCTTTCTTT. Translating gives CASSPPGSWTEAFF.

This clone occurred once. The chain employs TRBV4-1 and TRBJ2-5; D unresolved. Per germline, CDR1 MGHRA and CDR2 YSYEKL. CDR3 length: 14 amino acids. Trimming removed 1 base from V and 1 base from J, with 7 bases in between. CDR3 in amino acids: CASSQGPRQETQYF. Here the CDR3 DNA reads TGCGCCAGCAGCCAAGGACCCCGCCAAGAGACCCAGTACTTC.

The chain carries TRBV5-1 and TRBJ1-4, with D possibly being TRBD1 (6 bases). This CDR3 contains 15 residues. Germline assignment: CDR1 SGHRS and CDR2 YFSETQ. V dropped 0 bases and J dropped 5 bases, with 11 bases sitting between them. The CDR3 loop reads CASSLVQGQNEKLFF. The CDR3 nucleotides read TGCGCCAGCAGCTTGGTTCAGGGACAAAATGAAAAACTGTTTTTT.

The chain uses TRBV19 and TRBJ1-5, with D possibly TRBD1 on 6 matching bases. Per germline, CDR1 LNHDA and CDR2 SQIVND (reference sequence). The length of the CDR3 is 15 residues. The ends were cut back, 1 base at V and 6 bases at J, with 13 bases in the middle. CDR3 region: CASSIGWGARQPQHF. The CDR3 region has the DNA TGTGCCAGTAGTATAGGATGGGGGGCGCGTCAGCCCCAGCATTTT.

The chain is built from TRBV7-3 and TRBJ2-1; 13 bases line up with TRBD2. Trimming at V came to 1 base and at J to 8 bases, leaving 5 bases not matched to a gene. From germline, CDR1 is SGHTA and CDR2 FQGTGA. The CDR3 consists of 16 residues. CDR3 in DNA: TGTGCCAGCAGCTTAATTGGACTAGCGGGAGACCATGAGCAGTTCTTC. It yields the protein CASSLIGLAGDHEQFF.

The rearrangement links TRBV7-9 to TRBJ2-2, with a weak D call TRBD2 (6 bases). Germline lookup yields CDR1 SEHNR and CDR2 FQNEAQ (reference sequence). The CDR3 is 16 residues long. The V and J ends lost 6 bases and 0 bases respectively, with 14 bases between them. The DNA for the CDR3 is TGTGCCAGCAGAACGGGACTCCTCGCGAACACCGGGGAGCTGTTTTTT. Translating gives CASRTGLLANTGELFF. The full variable domain, rest sourced from reference TRBV7-9 and TRBJ2-2, is DTGVSQNPRHKITKRGQNVTFRCDPISEHNRLYWYRQTLGQGPEFLTYFQNEAQLEKSRLLSDRFSAERPKGSFSTLEIQRTEQGDSAMYLCASRTGLLANTGELFFGEGSRLTVL.

This clone was detected once. Germline is not matched at one junction end, which may reflect a read error. The chain joins TRBV19 to TRBJ2-7, with TRBD2 matching over 8 bases. Germline V lookup: CDR1 LNHDA, CDR2 SQIVND (reference sequence). The CDR3 is made up of 14 amino acids. The CDR3 spells CASSIGRVGYEQYF. The CDR3 DNA reads as TGTGCCAGTAGTATCGGGAGGGTCGGCTACGAACAGTACTTC. The full variable domain, with the rest looked up from reference TRBV19 and TRBJ2-7, is DGGITQSPKYLFRKEGQNVTLSCEQNLNHDAMYWYRQDPGQGLRLIYYSQIVNDFQKGDIAEGYSVSREKKESFPLTVTSAQKNPTAFYLCASSIGRVGYEQYFGPGTRLTVT.

The chain joins TRBV28 to TRBJ1-5; D gene ambiguous. The V and J ends lost 4 bases and 4 bases respectively, with 8 bases between them. The CDR3 totals 13 residues. Germline V lookup: CDR1 MDHEN, CDR2 SYDVKM. CDR3 amino acids: CASSSGGNQPQHF. The CDR3 coding sequence is TGTGCCAGCAGTTCCGGCGGGAATCAGCCCCAGCATTTT. Looking up the rest from reference TRBV28 and TRBJ1-5 gives the full variable domain: DVKVTQSSRYLVKRTGEKVFLECVQDMDHENMFWYRQDPGLGLRLIYFSYDVKMKEKGDIPEGYSVSREKKERFSLILESASTNQTSMYLCASSSGGNQPQHFGDGTRLSIL.

V usage is TRBV10-2 and J usage is TRBJ1-6, with 8 bases that match TRBD1. Germline V gene data show CDR1 as WSHSY and CDR2 as SAAADI. The CDR3 length is 14 residues. V shed 4 bases, J shed 9 bases, and the junction held 5 bases outside the gene matches. The CDR3 region has the DNA TGCGCCAGCAGTGGGGGGACAGGCAGTTCACCCCTCCACTTT. Its translation: CASSGGTGSSPLHF.

The CDR3 reads CASSQGSMWSYEQYF. The CDR3 DNA is TGCGCCAGCAGCCAAGGGTCGATGTGGTCCTACGAGCAGTACTTC. The V call is TRBV4-1, the J call TRBJ2-7; D uncertain. The germline V gene has CDR1 MGHRA and CDR2 YSYEKL. The CDR3 runs to 15 residues. V gave up 1 base and J gave up 1 base, with 11 bases separating them.

This chain joins TRBV7-9 and TRBJ1-2; D perhaps matches TRBD1 (5 bases). The CDR3 sequence is 14 residues long. V was shortened by 2 bases and J by 7 bases, with 14 bases between the two germline ends. CDR1 and CDR2 (germline): SEHNR, FQNEAQ (reference sequence). DNA for the CDR3: TGTGCCAGCAGCTTACAGGGCAGGGCGGTTGGCTACACCTTC. Translating gives CASSLQGRAVGYTF.